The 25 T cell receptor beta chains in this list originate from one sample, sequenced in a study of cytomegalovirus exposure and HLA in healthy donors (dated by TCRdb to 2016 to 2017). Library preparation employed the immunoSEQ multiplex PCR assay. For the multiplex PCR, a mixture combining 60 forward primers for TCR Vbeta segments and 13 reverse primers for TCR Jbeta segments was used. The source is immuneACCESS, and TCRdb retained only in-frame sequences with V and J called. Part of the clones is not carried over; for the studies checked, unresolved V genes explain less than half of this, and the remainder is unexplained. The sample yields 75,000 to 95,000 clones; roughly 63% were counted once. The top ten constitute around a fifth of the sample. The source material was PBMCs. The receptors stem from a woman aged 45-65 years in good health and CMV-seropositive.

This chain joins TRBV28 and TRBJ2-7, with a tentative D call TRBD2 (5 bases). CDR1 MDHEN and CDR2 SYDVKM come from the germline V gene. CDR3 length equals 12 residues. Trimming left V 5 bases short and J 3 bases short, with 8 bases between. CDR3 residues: CASSRRNYEQYF. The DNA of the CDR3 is TGTGCCAGCAGTCGGAGGAACTACGAGCAGTACTTC.

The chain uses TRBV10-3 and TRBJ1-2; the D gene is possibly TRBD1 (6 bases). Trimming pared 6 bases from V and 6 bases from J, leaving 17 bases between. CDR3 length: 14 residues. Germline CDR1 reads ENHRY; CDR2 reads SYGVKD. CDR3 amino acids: CAISRTAEIDGYTF. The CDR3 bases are TGTGCCATCAGCCGGACAGCTGAAATAGATGGCTACACCTTC.

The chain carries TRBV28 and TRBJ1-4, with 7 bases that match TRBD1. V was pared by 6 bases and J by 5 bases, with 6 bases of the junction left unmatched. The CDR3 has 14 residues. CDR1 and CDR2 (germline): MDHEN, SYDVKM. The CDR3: CASSSGQLNEKLFF. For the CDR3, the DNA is TGTGCCAGCAGCTCGGGACAGTTAAATGAAAAACTGTTTTTT.

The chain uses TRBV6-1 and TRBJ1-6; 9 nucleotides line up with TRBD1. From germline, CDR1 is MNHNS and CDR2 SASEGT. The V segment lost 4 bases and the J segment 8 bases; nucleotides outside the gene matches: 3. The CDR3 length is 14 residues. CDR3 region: CASSGTGEDSPLHF. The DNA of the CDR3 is TGTGCCAGCAGTGGGACAGGGGAAGATTCACCCCTCCACTTT.

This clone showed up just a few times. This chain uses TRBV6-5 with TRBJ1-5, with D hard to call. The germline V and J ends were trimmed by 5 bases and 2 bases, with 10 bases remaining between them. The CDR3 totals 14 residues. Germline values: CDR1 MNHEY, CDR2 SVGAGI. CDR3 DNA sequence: TGTGCCAGCAGTCCAGTGGCGGGCAATCAGCCCCAGCATTTT. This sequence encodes CASSPVAGNQPQHF.

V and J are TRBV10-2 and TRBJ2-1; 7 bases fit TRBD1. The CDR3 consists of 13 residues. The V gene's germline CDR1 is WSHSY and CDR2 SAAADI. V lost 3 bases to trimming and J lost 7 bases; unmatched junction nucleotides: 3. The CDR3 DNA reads TGCGCCAGCAGTGAAGGGGGCTGGAATGAGCAGTTCTTC. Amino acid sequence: CASSEGGWNEQFF.

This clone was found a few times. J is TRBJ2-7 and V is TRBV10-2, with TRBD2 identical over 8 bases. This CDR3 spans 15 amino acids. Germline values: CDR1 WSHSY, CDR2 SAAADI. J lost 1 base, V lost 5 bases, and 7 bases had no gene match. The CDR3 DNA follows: TGCGCCAGCAGTCGTAGCGGGGCCGGTTCCTACGAGCAGTACTTC. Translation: CASSRSGAGSYEQYF.

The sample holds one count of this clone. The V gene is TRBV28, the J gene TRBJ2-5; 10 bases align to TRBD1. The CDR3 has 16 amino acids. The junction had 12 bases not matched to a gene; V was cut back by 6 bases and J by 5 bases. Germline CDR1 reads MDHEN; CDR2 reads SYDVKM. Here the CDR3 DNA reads TGTGCCAGCAGCGGGCCTAGACAGGGGGCAGGGGAGACCCAGTACTTC. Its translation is CASSGPRQGAGETQYF.

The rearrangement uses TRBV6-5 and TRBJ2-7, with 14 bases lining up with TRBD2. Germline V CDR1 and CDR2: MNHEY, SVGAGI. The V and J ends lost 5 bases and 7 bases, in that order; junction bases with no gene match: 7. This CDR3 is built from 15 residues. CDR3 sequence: CASSTGGLAGVEQYF. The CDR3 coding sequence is TGTGCCAGCAGTACTGGGGGACTAGCGGGGGTTGAGCAGTACTTC.

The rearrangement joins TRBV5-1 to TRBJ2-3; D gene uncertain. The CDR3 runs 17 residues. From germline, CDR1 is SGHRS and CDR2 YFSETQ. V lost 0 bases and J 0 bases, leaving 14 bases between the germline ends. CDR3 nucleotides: TGCGCCAGCAGCTTGGCCCCTCCAGGAACTAGCACAGATACGCAGTATTTT. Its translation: CASSLAPPGTSTDTQYF.

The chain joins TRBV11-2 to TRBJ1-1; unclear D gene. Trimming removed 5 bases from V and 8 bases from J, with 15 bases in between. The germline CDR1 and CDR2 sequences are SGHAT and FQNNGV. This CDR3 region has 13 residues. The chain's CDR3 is CASSPFMGGEAFF. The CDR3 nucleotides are TGTGCCAGCAGCCCTTTCATGGGAGGGGAAGCTTTCTTT.

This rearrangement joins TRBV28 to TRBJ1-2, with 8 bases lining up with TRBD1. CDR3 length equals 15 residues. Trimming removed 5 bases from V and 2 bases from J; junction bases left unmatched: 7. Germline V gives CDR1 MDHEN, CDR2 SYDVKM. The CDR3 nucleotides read TGTGCCAGCAGTACACAGGGACAGGCGAACTATGGCTACACCTTC. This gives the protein CASSTQGQANYGYTF.

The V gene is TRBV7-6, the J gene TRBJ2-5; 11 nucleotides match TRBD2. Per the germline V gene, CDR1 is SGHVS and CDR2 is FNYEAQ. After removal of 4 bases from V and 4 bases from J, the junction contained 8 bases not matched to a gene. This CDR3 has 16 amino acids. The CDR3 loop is CASSSLLAGEGETQYF. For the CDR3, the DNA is TGTGCCAGCAGCTCACTACTAGCGGGGGAAGGAGAGACCCAGTACTTC. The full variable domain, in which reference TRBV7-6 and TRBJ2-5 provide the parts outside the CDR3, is GAGVSQSPRYKVTKRGQDVALRCDPISGHVSLYWYRQALGQGPEFLTYFNYEAQQDKSGLPNDRFSAERPEGSISTLTIQRTEQRDSAMYRCASSSLLAGEGETQYFGPGTRLLVL.

The CDR3 DNA sequence: TGTGCCAGCAGTGAAGCGAGCTATGGCTACACCTTC. Residues: CASSEASYGYTF. The chain is built from TRBV2 and TRBJ1-2; D is undetermined. Germline V gene lookup returns CDR1 SNHLY and CDR2 FYNNEI. Trimming stripped 0 bases from V and 4 bases from J, with 3 bases between. The CDR3 sequence is 12 residues long.

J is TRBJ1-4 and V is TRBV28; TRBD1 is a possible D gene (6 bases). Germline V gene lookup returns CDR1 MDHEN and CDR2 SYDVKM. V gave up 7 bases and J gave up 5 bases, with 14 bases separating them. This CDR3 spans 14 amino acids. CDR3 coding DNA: TGTGCCAGCAAAAACAGGGAGAGAAATGAAAAACTGTTTTTT. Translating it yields CASKNRERNEKLFF.

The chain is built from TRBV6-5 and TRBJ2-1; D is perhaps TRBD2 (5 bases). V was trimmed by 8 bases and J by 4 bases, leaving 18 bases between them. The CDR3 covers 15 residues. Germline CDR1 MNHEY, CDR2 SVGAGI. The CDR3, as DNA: TGTGCCAGCGCTCGGGGAACATCCCTATACAATGAGCAGTTCTTC. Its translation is CASARGTSLYNEQFF.

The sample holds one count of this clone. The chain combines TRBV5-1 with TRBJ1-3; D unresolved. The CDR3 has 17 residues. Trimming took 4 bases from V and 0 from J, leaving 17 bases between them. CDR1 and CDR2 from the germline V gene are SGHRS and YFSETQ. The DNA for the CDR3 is TGCGCCAGCAGCCCATTCGGAGATATCAGCTCTGGAAACACCATATATTTT. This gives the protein CASSPFGDISSGNTIYF.

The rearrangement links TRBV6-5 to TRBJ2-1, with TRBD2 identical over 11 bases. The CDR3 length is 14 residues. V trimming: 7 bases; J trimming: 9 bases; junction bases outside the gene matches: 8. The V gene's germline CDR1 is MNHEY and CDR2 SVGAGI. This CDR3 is CASTYSGGAVEQFF. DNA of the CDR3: TGTGCCAGCACCTATAGCGGGGGGGCAGTTGAGCAGTTCTTC.

DNA of the CDR3: TGTGCCAGCAGCTTACCGGCCGCGGACTATGGCTACACCTTC. Protein: CASSLPAADYGYTF. V gene TRBV7-9 combines with J gene TRBJ1-2; D is unresolved. The CDR3 totals 14 residues. The germline CDR1 and CDR2 sequences are SEHNR and FQNEAQ (reference sequence). V lost 2 bases and J lost 3, with 10 bases in between.

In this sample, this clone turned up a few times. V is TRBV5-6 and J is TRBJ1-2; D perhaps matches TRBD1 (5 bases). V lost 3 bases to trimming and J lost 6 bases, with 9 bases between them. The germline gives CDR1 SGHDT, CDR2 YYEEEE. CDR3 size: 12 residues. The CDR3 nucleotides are TGTGCCAGCAGCTGGGGGGACGATGGCTACACCTTC. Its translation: CASSWGDDGYTF.

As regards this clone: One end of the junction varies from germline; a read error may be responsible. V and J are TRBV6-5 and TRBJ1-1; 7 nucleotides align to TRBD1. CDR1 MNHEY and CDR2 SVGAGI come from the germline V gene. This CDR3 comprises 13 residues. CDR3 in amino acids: CASSYSRGGPASF. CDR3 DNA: TGTGCCAGCAGTTACTCGAGAGGGGGCCCGGCATCTTTC.

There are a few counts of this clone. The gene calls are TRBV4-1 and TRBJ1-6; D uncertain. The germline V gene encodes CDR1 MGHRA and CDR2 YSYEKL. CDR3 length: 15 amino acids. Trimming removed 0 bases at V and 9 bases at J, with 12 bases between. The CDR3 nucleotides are TGCGCCAGCAGCCAAGATTGGGCAGTCTTTTCACCCCTCCACTTT. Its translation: CASSQDWAVFSPLHF.

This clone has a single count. The CDR3 is CASSSGTPKFYGYTF. Here the CDR3 DNA reads TGCGCCAGCAGCTCCGGGACACCAAAGTTCTATGGCTACACCTTC. The V gene is TRBV5-1, the J gene TRBJ1-2, with D tentatively TRBD1 (6 bases). Germline-derived CDR1 and CDR2 are SGHRS and YFSETQ. This CDR3 contains 15 residues. Trimming pared 3 bases from V and 4 bases from J, leaving 16 bases between.

The CDR3 sequence: CASSLVGGSYEQYF. DNA of the CDR3: TGTGCCAGCAGTTTAGTGGGGGGATCCTACGAGCAGTACTTC. This chain links TRBV28 with TRBJ2-7; TRBD2 is a possible D gene (6 bases). This CDR3 is built from 14 residues. Germline assignment: CDR1 MDHEN and CDR2 SYDVKM. V was shortened by 2 bases and J by 1 base, with 9 bases between the two germline ends.

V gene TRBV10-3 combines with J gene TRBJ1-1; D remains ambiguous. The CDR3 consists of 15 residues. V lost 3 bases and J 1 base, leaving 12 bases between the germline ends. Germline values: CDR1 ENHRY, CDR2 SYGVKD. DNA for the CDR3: TGTGCCATCAGTGATTTTACAGCAGCGAACACTGAAGCTTTCTTT. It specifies CAISDFTAANTEAFF.